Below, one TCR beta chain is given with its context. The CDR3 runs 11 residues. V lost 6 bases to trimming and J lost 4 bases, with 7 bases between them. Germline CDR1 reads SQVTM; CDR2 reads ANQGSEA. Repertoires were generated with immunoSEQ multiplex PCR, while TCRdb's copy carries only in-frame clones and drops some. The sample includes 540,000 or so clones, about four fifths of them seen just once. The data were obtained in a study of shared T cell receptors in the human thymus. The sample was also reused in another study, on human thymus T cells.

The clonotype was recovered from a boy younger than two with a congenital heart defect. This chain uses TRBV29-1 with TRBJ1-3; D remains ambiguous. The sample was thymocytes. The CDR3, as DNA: TGCAGCGTCCCCGAGGGAAACACCATATATTTT. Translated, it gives CSVPEGNTIYF.